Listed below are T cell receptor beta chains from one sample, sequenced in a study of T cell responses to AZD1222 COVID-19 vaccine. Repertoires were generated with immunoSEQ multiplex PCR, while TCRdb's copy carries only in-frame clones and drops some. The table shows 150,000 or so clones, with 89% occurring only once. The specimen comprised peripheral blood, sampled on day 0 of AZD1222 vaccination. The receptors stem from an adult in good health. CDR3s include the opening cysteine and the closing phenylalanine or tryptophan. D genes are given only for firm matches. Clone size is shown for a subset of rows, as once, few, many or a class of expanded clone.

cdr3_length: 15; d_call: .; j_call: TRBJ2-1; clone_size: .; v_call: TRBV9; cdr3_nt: TGTGCCAGCAGCGCTGGCGCAGGGTCAATTAATGAGCAGTTCTTC; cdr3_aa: CASSAGAGSINEQFF
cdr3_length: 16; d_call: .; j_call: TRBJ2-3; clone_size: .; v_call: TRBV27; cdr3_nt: TGTGCCAGCCTCGATCTCCTGGGCGGGACCTGGCATACGCAGTATTTT; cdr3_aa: CASLDLLGGTWHTQYF
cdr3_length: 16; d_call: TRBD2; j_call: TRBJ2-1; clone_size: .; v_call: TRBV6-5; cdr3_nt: TGTGCCAGCAGTTACCCGGGACTAAGCTCCTACAATGAGCAGTTCTTC; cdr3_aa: CASSYPGLSSYNEQFF
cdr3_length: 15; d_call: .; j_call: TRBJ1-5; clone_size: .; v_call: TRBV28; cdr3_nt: TGTGCCAGCAGTTTATTGGACAGAAGCGGTCAGCCCCAGCATTTT; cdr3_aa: CASSLLDRSGQPQHF
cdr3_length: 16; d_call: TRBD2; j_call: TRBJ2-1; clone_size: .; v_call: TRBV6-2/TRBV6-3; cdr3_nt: TGTGCCAGCAGTCGCGACGGGGCTAGCGGGAGGAATGAGCAGTTCTTC; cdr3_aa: CASSRDGASGRNEQFF
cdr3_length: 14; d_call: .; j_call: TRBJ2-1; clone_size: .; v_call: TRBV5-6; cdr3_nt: TGTGCCAGCAGCTTGGGAGGCTCCTACAATGAGCAGTTCTTC; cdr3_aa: CASSLGGSYNEQFF
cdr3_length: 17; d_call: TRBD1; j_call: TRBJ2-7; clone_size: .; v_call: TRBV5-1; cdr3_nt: TGCGCCAGCAGCTTGGGGACAGGGGGTCTTGCTGCCTACGAGCAGTACTTC; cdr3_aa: CASSLGTGGLAAYEQYF
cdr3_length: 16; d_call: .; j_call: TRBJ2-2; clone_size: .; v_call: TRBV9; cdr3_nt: TGTGCCAGCAGCGTAGTGTCTGGAGCGGGTACCGGGGAGCTGTTTTTT; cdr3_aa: CASSVVSGAGTGELFF
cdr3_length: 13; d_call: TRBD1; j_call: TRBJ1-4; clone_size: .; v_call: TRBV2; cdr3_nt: TGTGCCAGCAGTGGGGGACAGGGTGAAAAACTGTTTTTT; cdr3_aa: CASSGGQGEKLFF
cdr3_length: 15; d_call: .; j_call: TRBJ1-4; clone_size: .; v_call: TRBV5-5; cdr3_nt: TGTGCCAGCAGCTTGTTCCTGGGGGGAAACGAAAAACTGTTTTTT; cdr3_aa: CASSLFLGGNEKLFF
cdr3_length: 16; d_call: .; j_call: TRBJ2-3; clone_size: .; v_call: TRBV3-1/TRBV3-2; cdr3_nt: TGTGCCAGCAGCCGACAGGGACTAAGGGACACAGATACGCAGTATTTT; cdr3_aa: CASSRQGLRDTDTQYF
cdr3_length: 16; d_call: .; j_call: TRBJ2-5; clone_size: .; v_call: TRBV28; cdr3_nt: TGTGCCAGCTCGGGAGACACCTTAGCGTACCAAGAGACCCAGTACTTC; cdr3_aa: CASSGDTLAYQETQYF
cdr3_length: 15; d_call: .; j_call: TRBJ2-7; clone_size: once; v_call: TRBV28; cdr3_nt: TGTGCCAGCAGTTTATCCCGTTCCGGGGCCTACGAGCAGTACTTC; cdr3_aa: CASSLSRSGAYEQYF
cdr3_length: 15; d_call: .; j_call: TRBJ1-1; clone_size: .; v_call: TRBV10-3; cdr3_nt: TGTGCCATCAGTGGAATCTCTACGGGTGGGAATGAAGCTTTCTTT; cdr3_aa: CAISGISTGGNEAFF
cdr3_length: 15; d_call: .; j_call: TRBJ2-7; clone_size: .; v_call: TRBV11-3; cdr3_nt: TGTGCCAGCAGCCGTCGAGGACAGACCCTCGGCGAGCAGTACTTC; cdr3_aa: CASSRRGQTLGEQYF
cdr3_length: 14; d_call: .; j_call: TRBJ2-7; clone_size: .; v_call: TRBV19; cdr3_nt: TGTGCCAGTAGTATAGGGGCATCTGGTCACGAGCAGTACTTC; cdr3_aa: CASSIGASGHEQYF
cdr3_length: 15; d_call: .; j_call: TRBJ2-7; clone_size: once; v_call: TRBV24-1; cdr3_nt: TGTGCCACCAGTGATACGACCAGTTTATCCTACGAGCAGTACTTC; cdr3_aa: CATSDTTSLSYEQYF
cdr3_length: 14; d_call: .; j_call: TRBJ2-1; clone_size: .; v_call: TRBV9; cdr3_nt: TGTGCCAGCTCCTCGACAAGCTCCTACAATGAGCAGTTCTTC; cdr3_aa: CASSSTSSYNEQFF
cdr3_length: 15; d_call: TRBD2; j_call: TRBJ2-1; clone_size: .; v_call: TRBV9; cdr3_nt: TGTGCCAGCAGCGCAAGACTAGCAGCGTACAATGAGCAGTTCTTC; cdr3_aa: CASSARLAAYNEQFF
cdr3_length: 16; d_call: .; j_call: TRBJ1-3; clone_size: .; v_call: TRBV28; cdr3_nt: TGTGCCAGCAGTTTACCCGGCTCCTGGACTGGAAACACCATATATTTT; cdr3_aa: CASSLPGSWTGNTIYF
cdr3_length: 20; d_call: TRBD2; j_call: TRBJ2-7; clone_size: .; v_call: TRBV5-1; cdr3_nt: TGCGCCAGCAGCCCGGGGATGCCGGGACTAGCGGGAGAGTTTTGGTACGAGCAGTACTTC; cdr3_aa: CASSPGMPGLAGEFWYEQYF
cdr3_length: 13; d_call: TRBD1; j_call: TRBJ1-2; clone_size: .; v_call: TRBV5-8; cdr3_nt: TGTGCCAGCAGCTTCGGGCAGGGGGATGGCTACACCTTC; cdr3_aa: CASSFGQGDGYTF
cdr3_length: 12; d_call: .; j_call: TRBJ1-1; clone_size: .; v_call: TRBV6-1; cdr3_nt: TGTGCCAGCAGTCGTCTCGGCACTGAAGCTTTCTTT; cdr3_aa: CASSRLGTEAFF
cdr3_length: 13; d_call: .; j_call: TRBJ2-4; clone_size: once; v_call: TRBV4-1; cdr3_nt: TGCGCCAGCAGCCAAGCTAGAGGAGGGATTCAGTACTTC; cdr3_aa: CASSQARGGIQYF
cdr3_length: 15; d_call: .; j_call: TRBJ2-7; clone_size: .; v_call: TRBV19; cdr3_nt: TGTGCCAGTAGTCCCACCCGGCGGGATTTATACGAGCAGTACTTC; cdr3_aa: CASSPTRRDLYEQYF
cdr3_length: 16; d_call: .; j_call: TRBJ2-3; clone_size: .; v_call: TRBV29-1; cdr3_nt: TGCAGCGTCGATCAACCTCAGACAGGCGGCACAGATACGCAGTATTTT; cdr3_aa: CSVDQPQTGGTDTQYF
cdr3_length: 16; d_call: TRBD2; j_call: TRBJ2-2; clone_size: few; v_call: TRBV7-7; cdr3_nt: TGTGCCAGCAGCGCCCACAGCGGGAGGACGGGCGGGGAGCTGTTTTTT; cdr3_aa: CASSAHSGRTGGELFF
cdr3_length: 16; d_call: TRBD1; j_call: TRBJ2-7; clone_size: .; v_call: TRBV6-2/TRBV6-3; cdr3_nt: TGTGCCAGCAGTGTATACAGGGGGCGAGTATCCTACGAGCAGTACTTC; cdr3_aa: CASSVYRGRVSYEQYF
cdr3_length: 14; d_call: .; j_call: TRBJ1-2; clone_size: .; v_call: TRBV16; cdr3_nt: TGTGCCAGCAGCCAAAACAGGGCGTTCTATGGCTACACCTTC; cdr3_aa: CASSQNRAFYGYTF
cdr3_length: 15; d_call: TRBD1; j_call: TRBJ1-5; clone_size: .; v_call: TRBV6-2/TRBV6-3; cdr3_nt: TGTGCCAGCAGCGACAGGGGGTTGGGCAATCAGCCCCAGCATTTT; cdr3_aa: CASSDRGLGNQPQHF
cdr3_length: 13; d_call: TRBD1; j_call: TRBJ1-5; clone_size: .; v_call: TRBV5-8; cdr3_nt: TGTGCCAGCAGCTTGTGGGACAGACAGCCCCAGCATTTT; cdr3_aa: CASSLWDRQPQHF
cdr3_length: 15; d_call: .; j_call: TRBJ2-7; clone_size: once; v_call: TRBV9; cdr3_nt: TGTGCCAGCAGCGTAGCTAGTCAACCCTCCAACGAGCAGTACTTC; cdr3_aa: CASSVASQPSNEQYF
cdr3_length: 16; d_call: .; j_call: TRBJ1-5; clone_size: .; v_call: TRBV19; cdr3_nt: TGTGCCAGTAGTATTCCCCCCGGGACCCCCCCAAGGCCCCAGCATTTT; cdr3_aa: CASSIPPGTPPRPQHF
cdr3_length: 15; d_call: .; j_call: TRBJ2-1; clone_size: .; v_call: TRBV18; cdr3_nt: TGTGCCAGCTCACCCCTCGGGGGAGGTTACAATGAGCAGTTCTTC; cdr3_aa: CASSPLGGGYNEQFF
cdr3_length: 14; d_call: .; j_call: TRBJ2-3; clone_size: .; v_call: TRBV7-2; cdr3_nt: TGTGCCAGCAGCTCGGCCCCCAGCACAGATACGCAGTATTTT; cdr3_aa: CASSSAPSTDTQYF
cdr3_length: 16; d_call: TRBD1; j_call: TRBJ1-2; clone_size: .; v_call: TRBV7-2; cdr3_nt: TGTGCCAGCAGCTCCCGGACAGGAAGGGAAGCTAGTGGCTACACCTTC; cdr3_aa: CASSSRTGREASGYTF
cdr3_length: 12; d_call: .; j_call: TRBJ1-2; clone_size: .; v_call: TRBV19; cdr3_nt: TGTGCCAGTAGTTTCGCAAGCTATGGCTACACCTTC; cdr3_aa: CASSFASYGYTF
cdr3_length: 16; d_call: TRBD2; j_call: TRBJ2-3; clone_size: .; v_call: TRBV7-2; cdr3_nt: TGTGCCAGCAGCTCCGGTCGGGCGGGAGGCACAGATACGCAGTATTTT; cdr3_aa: CASSSGRAGGTDTQYF
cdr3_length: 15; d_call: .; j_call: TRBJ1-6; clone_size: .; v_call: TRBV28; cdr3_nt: TGTGCCAGCACACCCCGGGACCTTTATAATTCACCCCTCCACTTT; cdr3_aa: CASTPRDLYNSPLHF
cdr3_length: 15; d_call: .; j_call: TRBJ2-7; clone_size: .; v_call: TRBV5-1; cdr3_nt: TGCGCCAGCAGCTTGGATAGTGCAGTATCCTACGAGCAGTACTTC; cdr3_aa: CASSLDSAVSYEQYF
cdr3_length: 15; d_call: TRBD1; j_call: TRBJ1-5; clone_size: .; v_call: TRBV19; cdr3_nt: TGTGCCAGTAGTGGGACAGGGGGCATCGGTCAGCCCCAGCATTTT; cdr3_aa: CASSGTGGIGQPQHF
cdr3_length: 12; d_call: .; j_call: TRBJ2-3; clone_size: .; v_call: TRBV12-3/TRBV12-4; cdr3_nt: TGTGCCAGCAGTTTCAGCACAGATACGCAGTATTTT; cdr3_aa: CASSFSTDTQYF
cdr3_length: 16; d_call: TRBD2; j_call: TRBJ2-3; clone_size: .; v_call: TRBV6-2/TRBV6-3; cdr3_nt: TGTGCCAGCAGTTACCTAGCGGGCCTCTGGGAAGATACGCAGTATTTT; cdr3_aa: CASSYLAGLWEDTQYF
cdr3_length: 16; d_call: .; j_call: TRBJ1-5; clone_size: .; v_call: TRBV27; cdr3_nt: TGTGCCAGCAGCCGCCGAGGTCAAGGGCTCATGGGGCCCCAGCATTTT; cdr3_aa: CASSRRGQGLMGPQHF
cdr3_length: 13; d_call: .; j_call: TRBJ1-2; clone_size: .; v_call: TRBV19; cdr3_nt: TGTGCCAGTAGTATCAGCAGGGCGGGTGGCTACACCTTC; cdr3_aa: CASSISRAGGYTF
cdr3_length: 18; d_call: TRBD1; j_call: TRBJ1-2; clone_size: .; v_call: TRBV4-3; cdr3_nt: TGCGCCAGCAGCCACCTCGACAGGGGGATCCCGCGTGGCTATGGCTACACCTTC; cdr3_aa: CASSHLDRGIPRGYGYTF
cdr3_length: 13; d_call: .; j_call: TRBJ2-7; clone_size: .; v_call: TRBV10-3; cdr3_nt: TGTGCCACTTTCAATCCGAGCTCCTACGAGCAGTACTTC; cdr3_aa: CATFNPSSYEQYF
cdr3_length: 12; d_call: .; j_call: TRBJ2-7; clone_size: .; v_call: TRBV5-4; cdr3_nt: TGTGCCAGCAGCTTCGGGACGAGGGAGCAGTACTTC; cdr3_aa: CASSFGTREQYF
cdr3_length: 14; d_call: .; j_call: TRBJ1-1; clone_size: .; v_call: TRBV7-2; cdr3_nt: TGTGCCAGCAGGACTTCTGGAGGGAACACTGAAGCTTTCTTT; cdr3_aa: CASRTSGGNTEAFF
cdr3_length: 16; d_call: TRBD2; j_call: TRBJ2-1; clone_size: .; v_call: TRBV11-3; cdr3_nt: TGTGCCAGCAGCTCGTCCTCAAGCGGGAGGGCCAGTGAGCAGTTCTTC; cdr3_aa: CASSSSSSGRASEQFF
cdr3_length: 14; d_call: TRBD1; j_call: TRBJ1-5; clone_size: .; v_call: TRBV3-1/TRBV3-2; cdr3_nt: TGTGCCAGCAGCCAAGGGACAGGGCATCAGCCCCAGCATTTT; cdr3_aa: CASSQGTGHQPQHF
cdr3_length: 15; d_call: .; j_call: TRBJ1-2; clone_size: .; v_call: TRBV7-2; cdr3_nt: TGTGCCAGCAGCGCCCCCGGGGGCCTAACTAATGGCTACACCTTC; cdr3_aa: CASSAPGGLTNGYTF